This T cell receptor (beta chain) was documented in a study of CXCR3-negative and CXCR3-positive naive CD8 T cells. The overall study: Per library, roughly 1.6 +/- 0.3 million reads; about 135 million TRB reads overall.

The length of the CDR3 is 15 residues. CDR1 and CDR2 (germline): DFQATT, SNEGSKA (reference sequence). Study results and caveats: Comparison of naive CXCR3-negative and CXCR3-positive cells revealed similar TRBV-TRBJ usage, while memory cells differed. Each naive subset displayed comparably high diversity, whereas memory CD8+ cells displayed much lower diversity.

This clonotype registers medium-sized by frequency. Its antigen is currently unknown. Through 5' RACE with UMI labels, the TRB cDNA libraries were prepared. TCRdb re-called the 5' RACE reads and shows each CDR3 protein once, DNA omitted. In all, the sample yields some 4,900 distinct CDR3 sequences. The sequenced sample was naive CXCR3- CD8+ T cells from blood. Specified subset: CD45RO-CCR7+CD27+CD95- naive CD8+ T cells lacking CXCR3 (TNR3-). The sequence was obtained from a human donor in good health. Some clones in this sample may be carry-over from other donors' samples. The chain combines TRBV20-1 with TRBJ2-7; the TCRdb D gene call, TRBD1, has no DNA to confirm it. CDR3 in amino acids: CSARAFWDTSYEQYF.